This T cell receptor (beta chain) comes out of a study of molecular identifiers for immune sequencing clone quantification (dated by TCRdb to 2017 to 2018). At the level of the whole study: For a replicate experiment, RNA from approximately 20,000 or 100,000 naive CD8 T cells was divided into five aliquots, of which four were sequenced. The study was a methods study using CD8 T cells to benchmark molecular-identifier clustering-based TCR repertoire sequencing (MIDCIRS) and TCR RNA copy counting.

Relative to germline, V is missing 4 bases and J is missing 3 bases, with 6 bases of the junction outside any gene match. Reading from cysteine to phenylalanine, the CDR3 counts 17 amino acids. The CDR3 DNA has 51 bases and is translated from base 1. The germline V gene (reference sequence) specifies PRHDT as CDR1 and FYEKMQ as CDR2. Libraries of naive CD8 T cells were built from around 20,000 to 1,000,000 sorted cells, with 10%, 30% or 50% of the purified RNA used. Naive CD8 T cells, defined as CD8+CD4-CCR7+CD45RA+, were FACS-sorted into RLT Plus buffer on a BD FACSAria II. Around 11 TCR copies' worth of Jurkat RNA were spiked into roughly 17,000-1,100,000 naive CD8 T cell samples to test detection sensitivity. Enrichment of CD8 T cells was performed with RosetteSep CD8+ T Cell Enrichment Cocktail and Ficoll-Paque, after which ACK red cell lysis was carried out. The library was obtained by PCR. TCRdb shows the sequencer as Illumina HiSeq 4000. Bulk TCR libraries were generated as previously described, with the TCR primers listed in Table S5 used. Purification of total RNA was performed with the Qiagen AllPrep DNA/RNA kit. Before analysis, reads from multiple sequencing runs of one library were combined. The authors' analysis ran thus. Reads were retained only if the reads had an exact TCR constant sequence, and the retained reads were trimmed to 150 nt and grouped according to their 12-nt molecular barcodes. Reads inside each barcode group were sub-clustered using a 15% Levenshtein threshold, and a quality-weighted consensus sequence was constructed for each RNA molecule. Non-functional sequences were removed, as were lower-count sequences one edit away from another. Based on a fit of two negative binomial distributions, barcode sub-clusters having less than 20% of the maximum read count were discarded. Using fastp at Q25 and MiXCR, TCRdb reprocessed the public reads and kept productive beta chains. Here each entry gathers all rows of one CDR3 protein and keeps the most common genes and DNA. TCRdb's processing, not the authors', yielded these V and J calls. This sample has about 510,000 distinct CDR3 sequences in its table, and about 22% of those were observed once. The ten largest clones capture about 0.78% of the sample.

Beyond this particular receptor, the publication reports: Approximately 3 recovered TCR RNA copies per cell were obtained by modeling, versus roughly 10 by digital PCR, implying a capture efficiency of 25% to 30%. Without barcode sub-clustering, chimeric consensus sequences inflated TCR diversity; chimeras reached as high as 47%. The naive libraries included spiked-in Jurkat TCR RNA (more than nine copies' worth), and this Jurkat TCR RNA is not part of the donor repertoire. Spiked-in Jurkat TCR RNA equal to a single cell's worth was reported to be detectable even within 1,100,000 naive CD8 T cells. Highly expanded clone sizes could be underestimated because identical TCR molecules may share a barcode. In CMV-specific effector cells, clones with more than 20 RNA copies contained over 99% of molecules, whereas in naive cells such clones contained under 1% of molecules.

This clonotype was observed a few times. Its antigen remains undetermined. Per-base quality was not reported, and no clone a single base away is much larger than it. The rearrangement joined TRBV13 to TRBJ2-2, and 12 junctional nucleotides match TRBD1. The sequence was collected from a human donor in good health. Some libraries in this study had Jurkat cell RNA spiked in. Sequencing was performed on naive CD8+ T cells from blood, with Jurkat cell RNA spiked in. Reading the label with the study, this specimen's cell subset or site is: FACS-sorted CD8+CD4-CCR7+CD45RA+ naive T cells. The bases read TGTGCCAGCAGCTCGGGACAGGGGGCTAGGGACACCGGGGAGCTGTTTTTT. This codes for CASSSGQGARDTGELFF.